This record covers a single TCR beta chain. No cognate antigen has been identified for it. No base-level quality is on record; no much larger clone is a single base apart. V and J are truncated by 4 bases and 2 bases respectively, leaving an intervening sequence of 17 bases. Including cysteine and phenylalanine, the CDR3 has 16 amino acids. Solely the CDR3 DNA is kept, with 48 bases framed from the first base. According to the germline V gene, CDR1 reads SGDLS and CDR2 reads YYNGEE. TCRB CDR3 regions were amplified from about 2 ug genomic DNA, or all available DNA if less, using the immunoSEQ assay. The multiplex PCR employed 60 forward primers targeting TCR V beta segments and 13 reverse primers targeting J beta segments. Synthetic control templates were spiked into each sample at limiting dilution to estimate reads per starting template. The Illumina HiSeq System generated 87 bp sequencing reads. The published analysis was carried out like this. PCR and sequencing errors were removed by merging closely related sequences with a nearest neighbor algorithm. TCR overlap was defined as the percentage of unique tumor TCR beta sequences that were also present in the same patient's peripheral blood. In TCRdb, the immuneACCESS table is reduced to in-frame sequences with V and J assigned. These tables do not hold every clone; where another copy was compared, an unresolved V gene accounts for under half, and the others remain unexplained. V and J calls and clone size are copied from that table; D and trimming were computed from the DNA. This sample comprises roughly 20,000 clones, around 79% of them detected only once. The ten top clones hold roughly 40% of the sample.

This record comes from a study of glioma-infiltrating T cells after dendritic cell vaccination (dated by TCRdb to the mid-2010s). General notes on the study: A cohort of roughly 15 glioblastoma patients from Phase I and II dendritic cell vaccination trials was included, of whom 9 were newly diagnosed and 6 had recurrent disease. Each patient was given three intradermal dendritic cell vaccine injections, spaced two weeks apart, in the arm below the axilla. TCR sequencing metrics, including TIL content and tumor-blood repertoire overlap, were correlated with survival after dendritic cell vaccination. In glioblastoma patients vaccinated with dendritic cells, deep sequencing of TCR beta CDR3 regions served to measure tumor-infiltrating lymphocyte content and to compare repertoires between tumor and blood. Autologous tumor lysate-pulsed dendritic cell vaccination was administered to the patients between about 2003 and 2012. The vaccine was prepared from monocyte-derived dendritic cells that were cultured for approximately seven days with IL-4 and GM-CSF and then pulsed overnight with autologous tumor lysate. The paper as a whole reports these results and caveats: The cohort was small and heterogeneous, few patients had complete blood and tumor sets, and even fewer had initial-recurrent tumor pairs. The response model built on TCR overlap across three groups was characterized as speculative, with prospective validation still needed. After dendritic cell vaccination, a higher estimated pretreatment TIL content predicted longer time to progression and longer overall survival. TCR clonality showed no direct relationship with survival, which suggests that a diverse polyclonal response may matter.

Selection of patients required sufficient residual fresh-frozen tumor tissue and over two years of available survival data. None of the glioblastoma patients carried an isocitrate dehydrogenase mutation, although molecular status otherwise varied. PBMC were collected before vaccination, two weeks after the third vaccination, and at tumor progression when it occurred. Genomic DNA was extracted with the Qiagen DNeasy Blood extraction Kit. The V and J segments used are TRBV9 and TRBJ2-3, with TRBD1 as a weak D call on 5 bases. The sequence derives from a human donor with glioblastoma. The sample in question was blood, obtained before dendritic cell vaccination. The nucleotide sequence reads TGTGCCAGCAGCAGACGTCGTTCAGGGTACACAGATACGCAGTATTTT. This gives the protein CASSRRRSGYTDTQYF.